This T cell receptor beta chain was recovered during a study of cytomegalovirus exposure and HLA in healthy donors. Overall study findings and caveats: TCR beta V- and J-gene trimming, according to a later analysis, was linked to a missense DCLRE1C variant.

J gave up 7 bases and V 2 bases, and 5 bases lay outside the gene matches. CDR3 length: 14 amino acids. CDR1 MNHEY and CDR2 SVGAGI come from the germline V gene. The primer mix had 60 Vbeta and 13 Jbeta primers. The table came from immunoSEQ multiplex PCR; TCRdb's copy has only in-frame clones and leaves some out. The sample gives around 180,000 clones, roughly four fifths of which show up once; about 4.9% is in the top ten. With regard to this clone: Its specificity is unknown.

Specimen: PBMCs. The TCR originated in a man younger than 30 in good health and CMV-seronegative. This rearrangement joins TRBV6-5 to TRBJ2-1; TRBD1 matches 7 bases. CDR3 residues: CASSYTTGMNEQFF. Written as DNA, the CDR3 is TGTGCCAGCAGTTACACGACAGGGATGAATGAGCAGTTCTTC.